This TCR beta chain appears in the sequencing data of a study of blood T cell repertoires in COVID-19. Study overall: Samples taken during acute and convalescent COVID-19 were collected in the United States, Italy and Spain. The cDNA or gDNA used as material had been derived from T cells, B-cell-depleted T cells, or PBMCs.

CDR1 is KGHSH, CDR2 LQKENI, per germline. V shed 6 bases and J shed 1 base, with 9 bases lying between them. This CDR3 comprises 13 residues. Per the study methods: Amplification from reference gene primers served as the basis for estimated nucleated cell counts. Sequencing was performed with immunoSEQ multiplex PCR; in TCRdb, only in-frame clones are kept and a portion is missing. Clone size and V and J calls were adopted from that table, with D and trimming inferred from the DNA. The data contain around 260,000 clones, approximately 91% of them singletons. Enrolled during active infection, Seattle patients were then followed longitudinally.

The clonotype originates from a young adult with COVID-19, enrolled during active disease. The material sequenced was peripheral blood. J is TRBJ1-1 and V is TRBV18; D unresolved. CDR3 DNA: TGTGCCAGCTCCGTTAACAGGAACACTGAAGCTTTCTTT. Protein: CASSVNRNTEAFF. The entire variable domain, with the rest obtained from reference TRBV18 and TRBJ1-1, is as follows: NAGVMQNPRHLVRRRGQEARLRCSPMKGHSHVYWYRQLPEEGLKFMVYLQKENIIDESGMPKERFSAEFPKEGPSILRIQQVVRGDSAAYFCASSVNRNTEAFFGQGTRLTVV.